This TCR beta chain was observed in a study of blood T cell repertoires in COVID-19. Study context: Donors in the United States, Italy and Spain gave samples during acute or convalescent COVID-19. Sample material is recorded as cDNA or gDNA derived from T cells, B-cell-depleted T cells, or PBMCs.

Trimming cost V 1 base and J 4 bases, with 6 bases left between them. The CDR3 spans 13 residues. The V gene's germline CDR1 is LGHDT and CDR2 YNNKEL (reference sequence). Original methodology: From reference gene primer amplification, estimates of nucleated cell counts were derived. This table comes from immunoSEQ multiplex PCR, and its TCRdb copy is limited to in-frame clones, with some not included. V and J calls and clone size are as listed in that table; D and trimming were resolved from the DNA. The sample records 190,000 or so clones, roughly nine tenths being singletons. V gene TRBV3-1 (or the pseudogene TRBV3-2) combines with J gene TRBJ2-3; D may be TRBD2 (6 bases). The clonotype comes from a woman aged 70-85 years with acute or convalescent COVID-19. Sequencing was done on a sample of peripheral blood. This chain's CDR3 is CASSQASADTQYF. As DNA, the CDR3 is TGTGCCAGCAGCCAAGCTAGCGCAGATACGCAGTATTTT.